In this sample, the clone carrying this TCR beta chain turned up a few times. The target antigen is unknown. This sample is part of a study of T-cell memory formation after mild COVID-19. Study-level findings and limits: CD8+ contracting clones occupied EMRA, while CD4+ ones occupied mainly CM and EM.

TCR alpha and TCR beta cDNA libraries carrying sample barcodes and UMIs were produced by 5'RACE using constant-segment primers. Via MiXCR, TCRdb re-called the 5' RACE reads, giving one row per CDR3 protein. The profile covers about 170,000 distinct CDR3 sequences, with 10% to 15% appearing a single time and about 3.6% taken by the ten largest. CDR1 is LGHNA, CDR2 YNFKEQ, per germline. The CDR3 runs 14 residues. V dropped 5 bases and J dropped 5 bases, with 15 bases sitting between them. This sequence was found in a man aged 18 to 30 who had mild COVID-19 (a few samples of this study predate the infection). Cell type and time point are not known. Material: PBMCs or a T cell subset sorted from them (not recorded which). The J gene is TRBJ2-5, the V gene TRBV4-2; D may be TRBD1 (5 bases). CDR3 sequence reads: CASSSTASRETQYF. As DNA, the CDR3 is TGTGCCAGCAGCTCGACAGCCAGTCGGGAGACCCAGTACTTC.